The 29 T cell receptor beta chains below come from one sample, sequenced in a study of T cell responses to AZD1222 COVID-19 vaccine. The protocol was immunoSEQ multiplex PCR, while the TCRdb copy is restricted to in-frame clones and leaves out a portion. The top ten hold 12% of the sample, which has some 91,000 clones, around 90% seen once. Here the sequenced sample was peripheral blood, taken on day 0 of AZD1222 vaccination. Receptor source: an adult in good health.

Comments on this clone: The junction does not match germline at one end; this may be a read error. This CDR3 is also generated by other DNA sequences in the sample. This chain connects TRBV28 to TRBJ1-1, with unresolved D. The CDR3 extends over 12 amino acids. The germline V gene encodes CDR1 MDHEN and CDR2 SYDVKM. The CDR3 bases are TGTGCTAGCAGCGTATTGAACACTGAAGCTTTCTTT. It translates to CASSVLNTEAFF.

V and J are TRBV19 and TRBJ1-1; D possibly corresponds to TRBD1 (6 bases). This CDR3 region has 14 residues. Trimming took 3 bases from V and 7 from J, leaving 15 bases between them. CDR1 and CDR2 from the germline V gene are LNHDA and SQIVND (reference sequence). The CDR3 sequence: CASSMRQGHIEAFF. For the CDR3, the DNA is TGTGCCAGTAGTATGCGCCAGGGGCACATTGAAGCTTTCTTT.

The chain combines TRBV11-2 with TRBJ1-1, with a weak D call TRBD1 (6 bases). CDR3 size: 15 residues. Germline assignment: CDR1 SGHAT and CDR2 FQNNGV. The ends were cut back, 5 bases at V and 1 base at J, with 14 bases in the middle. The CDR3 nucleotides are TGTGCCAGCAGCCCCCAGGGGACTTCGAACACTGAAGCTTTCTTT. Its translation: CASSPQGTSNTEAFF.

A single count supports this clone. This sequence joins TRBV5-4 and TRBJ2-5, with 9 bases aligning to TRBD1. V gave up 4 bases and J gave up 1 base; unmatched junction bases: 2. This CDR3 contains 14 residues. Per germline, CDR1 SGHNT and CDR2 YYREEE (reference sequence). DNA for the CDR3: TGTGCCAGCAGCCAGGGACAGGGCCAAGAGACCCAGTACTTC. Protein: CASSQGQGQETQYF.

The CDR3 sequence is CASSYRGRPDTQYF. CDR3 nucleotides: TGTGCCAGCAGTTATAGGGGGAGGCCAGATACGCAGTATTTT. This chain connects TRBV6-2 or TRBV6-3 to TRBJ2-3; the D call may be TRBD1 or TRBD2 (6 bases each). Deletions cut 3 bases from V and 4 bases from J, with 11 bases between. The CDR3 is made up of 14 amino acids. CDR1 and CDR2 (germline): MNHEY, SVGEGT.

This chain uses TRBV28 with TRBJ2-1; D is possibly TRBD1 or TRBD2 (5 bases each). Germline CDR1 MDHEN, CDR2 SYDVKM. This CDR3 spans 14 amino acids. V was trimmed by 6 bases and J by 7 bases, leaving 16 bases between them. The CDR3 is CASSPDTWGNEQFF. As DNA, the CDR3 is TGTGCCAGCAGCCCGGATACGTGGGGGAATGAGCAGTTCTTC.

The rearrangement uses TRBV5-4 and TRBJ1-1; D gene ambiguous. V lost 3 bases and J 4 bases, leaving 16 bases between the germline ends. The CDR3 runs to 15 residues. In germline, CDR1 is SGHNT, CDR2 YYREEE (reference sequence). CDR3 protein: CASSSRPGWGTEAFF. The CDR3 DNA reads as TGTGCCAGCAGCTCTCGCCCAGGCTGGGGCACTGAAGCTTTCTTT.

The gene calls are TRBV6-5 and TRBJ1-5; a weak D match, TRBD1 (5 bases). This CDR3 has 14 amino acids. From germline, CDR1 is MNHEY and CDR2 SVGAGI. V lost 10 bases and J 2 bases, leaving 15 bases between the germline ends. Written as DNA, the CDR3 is TGTGCCACCTCGAGCGGGGCAGGCAATCAGCCCCAGCATTTT. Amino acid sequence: CATSSGAGNQPQHF.

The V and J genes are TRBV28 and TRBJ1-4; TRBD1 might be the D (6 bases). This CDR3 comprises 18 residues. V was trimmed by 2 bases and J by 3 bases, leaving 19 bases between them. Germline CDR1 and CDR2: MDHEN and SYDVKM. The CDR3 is CASSLGRGQGLPNEKLFF. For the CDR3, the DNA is TGTGCCAGCAGTTTAGGTCGGGGGCAGGGGTTACCTAATGAAAAACTGTTTTTT.

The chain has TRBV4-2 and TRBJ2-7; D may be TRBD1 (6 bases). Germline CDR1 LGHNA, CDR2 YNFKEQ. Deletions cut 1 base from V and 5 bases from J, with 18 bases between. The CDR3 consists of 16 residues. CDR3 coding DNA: TGTGCCAGCAGCCAAGTAGAGGACAGACCTCCGGACGAGCAGTACTTC. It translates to CASSQVEDRPPDEQYF.

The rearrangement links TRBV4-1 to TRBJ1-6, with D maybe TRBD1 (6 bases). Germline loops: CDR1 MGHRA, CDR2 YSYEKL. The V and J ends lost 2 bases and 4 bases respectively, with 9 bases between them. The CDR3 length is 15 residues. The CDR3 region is CASSQPGQYNSPLHF. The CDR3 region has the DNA TGCGCCAGCAGCCAACCAGGACAGTATAATTCACCCCTCCACTTT.

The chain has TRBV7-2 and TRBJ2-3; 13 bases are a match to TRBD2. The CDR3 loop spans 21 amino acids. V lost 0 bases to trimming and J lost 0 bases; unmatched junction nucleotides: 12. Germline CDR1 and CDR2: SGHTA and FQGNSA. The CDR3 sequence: CASSLARGTSGARISTDTQYF. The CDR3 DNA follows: TGTGCCAGCAGCTTAGCGCGGGGGACTAGCGGGGCCAGGATCAGCACAGATACGCAGTATTTT.

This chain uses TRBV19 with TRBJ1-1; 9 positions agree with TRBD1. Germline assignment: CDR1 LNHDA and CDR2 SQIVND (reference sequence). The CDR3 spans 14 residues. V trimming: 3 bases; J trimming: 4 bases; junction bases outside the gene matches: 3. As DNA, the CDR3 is TGTGCCAGTAGTATGGGACAGGGTATCACTGAAGCTTTCTTT. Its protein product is CASSMGQGITEAFF.

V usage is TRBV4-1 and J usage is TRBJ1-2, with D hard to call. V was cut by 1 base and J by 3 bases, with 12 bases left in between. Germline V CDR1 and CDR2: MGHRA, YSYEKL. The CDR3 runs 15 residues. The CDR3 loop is CASSQVGSRYYGYTF. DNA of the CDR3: TGCGCCAGCAGCCAAGTCGGGTCGCGGTACTATGGCTACACCTTC.

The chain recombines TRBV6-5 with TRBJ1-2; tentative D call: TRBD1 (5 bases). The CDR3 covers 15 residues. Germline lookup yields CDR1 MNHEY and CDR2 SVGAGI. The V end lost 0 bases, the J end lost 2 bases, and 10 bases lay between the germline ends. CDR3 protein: CASSYSSDINYGYTF. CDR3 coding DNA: TGTGCCAGCAGTTACTCGTCGGACATCAACTATGGCTACACCTTC.

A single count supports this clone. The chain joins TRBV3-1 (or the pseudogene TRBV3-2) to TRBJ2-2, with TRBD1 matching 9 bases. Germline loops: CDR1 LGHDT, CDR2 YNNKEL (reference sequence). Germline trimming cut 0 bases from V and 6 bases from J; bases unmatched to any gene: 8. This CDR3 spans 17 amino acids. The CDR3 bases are TGTGCCAGCAGCCAAGATCCCCACAGGGGGCTGGCCGGGGAGCTGTTTTTT. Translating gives CASSQDPHRGLAGELFF.

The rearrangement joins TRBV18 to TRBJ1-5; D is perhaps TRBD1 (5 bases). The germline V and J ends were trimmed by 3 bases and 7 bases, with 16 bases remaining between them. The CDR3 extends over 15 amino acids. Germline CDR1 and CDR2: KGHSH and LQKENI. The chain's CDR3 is CASSPPIGAGQPQHF. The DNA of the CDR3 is TGTGCCAGCTCACCGCCCATTGGGGCAGGCCAGCCCCAGCATTTT.

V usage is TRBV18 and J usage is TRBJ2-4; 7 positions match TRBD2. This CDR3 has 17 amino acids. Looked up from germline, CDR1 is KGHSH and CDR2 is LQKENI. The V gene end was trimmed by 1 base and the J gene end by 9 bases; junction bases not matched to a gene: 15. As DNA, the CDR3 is TGTGCCAGCTCACCACGAGGGGAGGGCCGAAGCAGGACCATTCAGTACTTC. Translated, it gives CASSPRGEGRSRTIQYF.

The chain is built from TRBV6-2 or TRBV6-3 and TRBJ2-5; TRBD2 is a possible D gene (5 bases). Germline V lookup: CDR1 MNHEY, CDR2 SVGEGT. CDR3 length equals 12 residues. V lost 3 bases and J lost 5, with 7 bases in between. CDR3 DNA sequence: TGTGCCAGCAGTTATCGAGGGGAGACCCAGTACTTC. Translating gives CASSYRGETQYF.

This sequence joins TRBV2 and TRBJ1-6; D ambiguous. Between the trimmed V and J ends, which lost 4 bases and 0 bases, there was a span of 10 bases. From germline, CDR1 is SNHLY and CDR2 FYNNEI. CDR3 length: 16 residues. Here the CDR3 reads CASSGLRSSYNSPLHF. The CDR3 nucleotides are TGTGCCAGCAGTGGCCTACGGAGCTCCTATAATTCACCCCTCCACTTT.

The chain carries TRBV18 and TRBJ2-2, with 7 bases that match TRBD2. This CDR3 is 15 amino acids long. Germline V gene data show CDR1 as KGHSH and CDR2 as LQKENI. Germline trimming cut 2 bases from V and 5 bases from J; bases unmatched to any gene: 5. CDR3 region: CASSPARGGTGELFF. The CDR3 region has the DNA TGTGCCAGCTCACCAGCCCGCGGGGGAACCGGGGAGCTGTTTTTT.

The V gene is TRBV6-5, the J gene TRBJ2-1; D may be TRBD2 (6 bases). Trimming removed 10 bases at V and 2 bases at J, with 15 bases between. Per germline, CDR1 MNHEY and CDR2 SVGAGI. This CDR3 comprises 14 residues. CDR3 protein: CATGTLLPYNEQFF. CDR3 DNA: TGTGCCACCGGGACTCTCCTACCCTACAATGAGCAGTTCTTC.

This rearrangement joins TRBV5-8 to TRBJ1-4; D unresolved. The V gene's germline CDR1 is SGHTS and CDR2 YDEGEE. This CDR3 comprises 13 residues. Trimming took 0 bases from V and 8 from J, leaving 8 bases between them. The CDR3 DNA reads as TGTGCCAGCAGCTTGGGACCCAGAGAAAAACTGTTTTTT. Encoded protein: CASSLGPREKLFF.

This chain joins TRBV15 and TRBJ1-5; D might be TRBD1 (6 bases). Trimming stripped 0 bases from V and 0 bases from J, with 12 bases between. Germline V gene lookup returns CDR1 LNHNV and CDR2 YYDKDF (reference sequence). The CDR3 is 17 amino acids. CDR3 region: CATSRDTGQHSNQPQHF. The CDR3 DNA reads TGTGCCACCAGCAGAGATACGGGACAACATAGCAATCAGCCCCAGCATTTT.

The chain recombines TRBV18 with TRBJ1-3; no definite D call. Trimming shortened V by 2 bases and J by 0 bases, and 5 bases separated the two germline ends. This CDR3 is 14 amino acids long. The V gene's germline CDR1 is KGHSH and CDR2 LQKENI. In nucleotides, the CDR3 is TGTGCCAGCTCACCAAAGCACTCTGGAAACACCATATATTTT. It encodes CASSPKHSGNTIYF.

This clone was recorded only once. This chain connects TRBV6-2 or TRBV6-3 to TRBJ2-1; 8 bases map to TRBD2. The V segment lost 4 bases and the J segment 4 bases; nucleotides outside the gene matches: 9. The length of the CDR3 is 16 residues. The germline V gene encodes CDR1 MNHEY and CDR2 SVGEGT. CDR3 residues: CASSSREGQTYNEQFF. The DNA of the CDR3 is TGTGCCAGCAGTTCTCGGGAGGGCCAAACGTACAATGAGCAGTTCTTC.

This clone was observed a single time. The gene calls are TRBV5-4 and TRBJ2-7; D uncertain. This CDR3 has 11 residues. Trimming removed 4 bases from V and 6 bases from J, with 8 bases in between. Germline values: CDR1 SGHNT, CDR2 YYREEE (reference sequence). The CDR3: CASSGQGEQYF. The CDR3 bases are TGTGCCAGCAGCGGCCAAGGCGAGCAGTACTTC.

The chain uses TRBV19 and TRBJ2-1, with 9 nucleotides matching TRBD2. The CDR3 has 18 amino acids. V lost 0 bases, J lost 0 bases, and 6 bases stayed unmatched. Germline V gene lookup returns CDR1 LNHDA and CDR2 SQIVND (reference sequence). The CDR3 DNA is TGTGCCAGTAGTATAGATACTAGCGGGTATAGCTCCTACAATGAGCAGTTCTTC. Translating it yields CASSIDTSGYSSYNEQFF. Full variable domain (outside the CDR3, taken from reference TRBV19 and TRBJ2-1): DGGITQSPKYLFRKEGQNVTLSCEQNLNHDAMYWYRQDPGQGLRLIYYSQIVNDFQKGDIAEGYSVSREKKESFPLTVTSAQKNPTAFYLCASSIDTSGYSSYNEQFFGPGTRLTVL.

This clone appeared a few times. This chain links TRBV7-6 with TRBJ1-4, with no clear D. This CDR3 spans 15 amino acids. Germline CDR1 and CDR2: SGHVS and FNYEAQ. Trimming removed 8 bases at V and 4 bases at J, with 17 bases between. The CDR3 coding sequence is TGTGCCAGCGGAGGTGGAAGGACGGGTAATGAAAAACTGTTTTTT. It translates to CASGGGRTGNEKLFF.